The TCR beta chain described here comes from a study of T cell responses to AZD1222 COVID-19 vaccine. Study-level information: Investigators merged groups given second doses at roughly 4 or roughly 12 weeks. General observations from the study: Donors skewed white British and female; clonal diversity was possibly underestimated. Sampling captured repertoires only after the peak T cell response. Baseline testing showed seropositivity in only six or seven AZD1222 recipients.

For this clone: Its antigen remains unknown.

Generated by immunoSEQ multiplex PCR, the TCRdb table keeps only in-frame clones and is missing some. This table holds tens of thousands of clones, approximately 88% found once. Per germline, CDR1 SEHNR and CDR2 FQNEAQ (reference sequence). Unmatched junction bases numbered 6, after V lost 5 bases and J lost 0 bases. The CDR3 spans 16 residues. This material consisted of peripheral blood, taken on day 0 of AZD1222 vaccination. This sequence was found in an adult in good health. This chain connects TRBV7-9 to TRBJ1-4, with TRBD1 identical over 7 bases. The CDR3 DNA reads as TGTGCCAGCAGCAAGGGGACAGTTGCAACTAATGAAAAACTGTTTTTT. Translated: CASSKGTVATNEKLFF. The full variable domain, rest sourced from reference TRBV7-9 and TRBJ1-4, is DTGVSQNPRHKITKRGQNVTFRCDPISEHNRLYWYRQTLGQGPEFLTYFQNEAQLEKSRLLSDRFSAERPKGSFSTLEIQRTEQGDSAMYLCASSKGTVATNEKLFFGSGTQLSVL.